This T cell receptor (beta chain) was found in a study of early T cells in non-severe SARS-CoV-2 infection. V lost 3 bases and J 6 bases, leaving 12 bases between the germline ends. The V gene's germline CDR1 is SGHAT and CDR2 FQNNGV. The CDR3 covers 13 residues. From the 5' RACE reads, TCRdb called clonotypes with MiXCR, one entry per CDR3 protein. The sample has about 70,000 distinct CDR3 sequences, around 13% seen once. The receptor was isolated from an adult who was a healthcare worker with PCR-confirmed SARS-CoV-2 infection or an uninfected control (not recorded which). Sequenced material: whole blood, taken at baseline. The chain employs TRBV11-2 and TRBJ2-7; a weak D match, TRBD1 (6 bases). CDR3 region: CASSFTGSGEQYF. DNA of the CDR3: TGTGCCAGCAGCTTTACAGGGTCCGGCGAGCAGTACTTC.